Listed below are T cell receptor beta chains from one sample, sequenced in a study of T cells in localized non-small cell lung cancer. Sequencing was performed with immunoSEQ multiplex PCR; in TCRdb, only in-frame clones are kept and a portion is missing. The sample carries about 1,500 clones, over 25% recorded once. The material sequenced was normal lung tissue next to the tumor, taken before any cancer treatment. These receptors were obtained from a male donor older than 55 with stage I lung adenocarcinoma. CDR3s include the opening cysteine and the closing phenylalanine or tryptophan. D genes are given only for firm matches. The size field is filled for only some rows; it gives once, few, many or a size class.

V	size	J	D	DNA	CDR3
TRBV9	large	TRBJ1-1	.	TGTGCCAGCAGCCACCGGTCGGGGGCGAACACTGAAGCTTTCTTT	CASSHRSGANTEAFF
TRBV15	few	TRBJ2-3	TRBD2	TGTGCCACCAGCACAACTAGCGGGGGATTCACAGATACGCAGTATTTT	CATSTTSGGFTDTQYF
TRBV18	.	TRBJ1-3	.	TGTGCCAGCTCACCCGAGCACCCGGACTTGGGGAACACCATATATTTT	CASSPEHPDLGNTIYF
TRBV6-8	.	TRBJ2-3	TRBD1	TGTGCCAGCAGTTACGTGTCCGGGACAGATTTAAAGCGCACAGATACGCAGTATTTT	CASSYVSGTDLKRTDTQYF
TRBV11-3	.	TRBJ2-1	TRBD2	TGTGCCAGCAGCTTAGATAGCGGGAGGAGTGGTGAGCAGTTCTTC	CASSLDSGRSGEQFF
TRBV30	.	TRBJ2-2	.	TGTGCCTGGACGGGGGGCGGGGCGAACACCGGGGAGCTGTTTTTT	CAWTGGGANTGELFF
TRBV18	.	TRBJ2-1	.	TGTGCCAGCTCACCACCCATTTTGAATGAGCAGTTCTTC	CASSPPILNEQFF
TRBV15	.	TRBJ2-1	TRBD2	TGTGCGACGGGGAGCGGGGGATTCTACAATGAGCAGTTCTTC	CATGSGGFYNEQFF
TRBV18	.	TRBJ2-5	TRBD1	TGTGCCAGCTCACCTTTTGGGACAGAACAAGAGACCCAGTACTTC	CASSPFGTEQETQYF
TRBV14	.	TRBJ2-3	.	TGTGCCAGCAGCCAAGAAAGGACAGCAATAGTAGATACGCAGTATTTT	CASSQERTAIVDTQYF
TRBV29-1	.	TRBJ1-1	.	TGCAGCGTTGTCGGGCACAGATCCATGAACACTGAAGCTTTCTTT	CSVVGHRSMNTEAFF
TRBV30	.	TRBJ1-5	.	TGTGCCTGGAGTGTATCAGGCGATCGGCCCCAGCATTTT	CAWSVSGDRPQHF
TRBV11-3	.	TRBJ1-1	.	TGTGCCAGCAGCTTGGCCCCCCAGGGCTTGAACACTGAAGCTTTCTTT	CASSLAPQGLNTEAFF
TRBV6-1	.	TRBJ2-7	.	TGTGCCAGCAGTGAAGCCACAGACGGATACGAGCAGTACTTC	CASSEATDGYEQYF
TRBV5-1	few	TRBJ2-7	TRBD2	TGCGCCAGCAGCTTGGTTGCCGGGGGGGCCGGTGGCGACGAGCAGTACTTC	CASSLVAGGAGGDEQYF
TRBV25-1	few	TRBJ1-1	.	TGTGCCAGCAAATGGTCAGGGGTGACCGGCATGAACACTGAAGCTTTCTTT	CASKWSGVTGMNTEAFF
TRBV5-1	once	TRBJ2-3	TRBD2	TGCGCCAGCAGCTTGAGGGGACTAGCGGGGGTAATAGATACGCAGTATTTT	CASSLRGLAGVIDTQYF
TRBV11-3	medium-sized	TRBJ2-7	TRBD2	TGTGCCAGCAGCTTAATTCTAGCGGGGCCTGACTCCTACGAGCAGTACTTC	CASSLILAGPDSYEQYF
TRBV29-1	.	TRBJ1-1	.	TGCAGCGTTGAAGTTCCGGGGAACCCTGAAGCTTTCTTT	CSVEVPGNPEAFF
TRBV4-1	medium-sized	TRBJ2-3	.	TGCGCCAGCAGCCAAGATTTCGGCTCCAACACAGATACGCAGTATTTT	CASSQDFGSNTDTQYF
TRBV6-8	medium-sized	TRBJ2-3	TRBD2	TGTGCCAGCAGTTACGCTACTAGCGGGAGTTCAGATACGCAGTATTTT	CASSYATSGSSDTQYF
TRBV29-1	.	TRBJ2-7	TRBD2	TGCAGCGTGACCACCCCACTAGCGGGAGCGTACGAGCAGTACTTC	CSVTTPLAGAYEQYF
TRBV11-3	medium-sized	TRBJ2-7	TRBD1	TGTGCCAGCAGCACCGGACAGGGGATACTTTACGAGCAGTACTTC	CASSTGQGILYEQYF
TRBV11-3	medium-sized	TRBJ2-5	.	TGTGCCAGCAGCCCTCTCGGGACGGTACAAGAGACCCAGTACTTC	CASSPLGTVQETQYF
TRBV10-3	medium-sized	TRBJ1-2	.	TGTGCCATCAGTGAGGGAACTAACTATGGCTACACCTTC	CAISEGTNYGYTF
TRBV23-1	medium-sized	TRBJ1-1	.	TGCGCCAGCAGCTCGTCGAAGAACACTGAAGCTTTCTTT	CASSSSKNTEAFF
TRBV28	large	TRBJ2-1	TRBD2	TGTGCCAGCAGTTTGCTAGCGGGAGGAGGGGATGAGCAGTTCTTC	CASSLLAGGGDEQFF
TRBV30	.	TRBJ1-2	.	TGTGCCTGGAAACGGGACATTTGGAACTATGGCTACACCTTC	CAWKRDIWNYGYTF
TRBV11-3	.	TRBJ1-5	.	TGTGCCAGCAGCTTAGGACCTAGGGGCAATCAGCCCCAGCATTTT	CASSLGPRGNQPQHF
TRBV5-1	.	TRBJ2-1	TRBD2	TGCGCCAGCACACTACTAGCGGGAGAGTCCTATGAGCAGTTCTTC	CASTLLAGESYEQFF
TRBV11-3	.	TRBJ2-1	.	TGTGCCAGCCTCGGTGGTGGCCCCTACAATGAGCAGTTCTTC	CASLGGGPYNEQFF
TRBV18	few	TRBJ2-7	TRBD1	TGTGCCAGCTCACCCAACAGGGGACCCTACGAGCAGTACTTC	CASSPNRGPYEQYF